A single TCR beta chain is shown here with its context. Antigen unknown. The sample originates from a study of graft-versus-host responses after intestinal transplantation. Germline CDR1 is MNHNS and CDR2 is SASEGT. This CDR3 region has 15 residues. The germline V and J ends were trimmed by 3 bases and 6 bases, with 16 bases remaining between them. Study-wide results and caveats: Some GvH clones were seen earlier in gut or blood, suggesting intestinal origin.

Only in-frame clones appear in the TCRdb table, and some are missing; sequencing was by immunoSEQ multiplex PCR. The sample records around 95,000 clones, about 90% being singletons. The genes are TRBV6-1 and TRBJ2-3; unclear D gene. The sample was unstimulated CD4+ T cells sorted from spleen or lymph node cells, taken before transplant. The TCR originated in a human donor who was the organ donor for an intestinal transplant. In DNA form, the CDR3 reads TGTGCCAGCAGTGACGGGCCCGGGCGGTTCGATACGCAGTATTTT. It yields the protein CASSDGPGRFDTQYF.